This entry lists 8 T cell receptor beta chains sequenced from one sample in a study of blood T cell repertoires in COVID-19. Sequencing was performed with immunoSEQ multiplex PCR; in TCRdb, only in-frame clones are kept and a portion is missing. Among around 60,000 clones listed, approximately 89% were seen once. The sample comprised peripheral blood. The receptors stem from an older woman with active COVID-19.

V is TRBV19 and J is TRBJ2-7; tentatively, D is TRBD1 (7 bases). V lost 6 bases, J lost 2 bases, and 17 bases lay in between. The CDR3 spans 15 residues. Per germline, CDR1 LNHDA and CDR2 SQIVND (reference sequence). CDR3 sequence: CASRSAGGGTYEQYF. The CDR3 coding sequence is TGTGCCAGTAGAAGCGCAGGGGGAGGTACCTACGAGCAGTACTTC.

This clone turned up a few times. The V and J genes are TRBV2 and TRBJ2-1; perhaps TRBD1 as D (6 bases). Germline CDR1 SNHLY, CDR2 FYNNEI. The V end lost 11 bases, the J end lost 5 bases, and 16 bases lay between the germline ends. The CDR3 runs 13 residues. The CDR3 nucleotides are TGTGCCTCGGTGGCAGGGGCCAACAATGAGCAGTTCTTC. It translates to CASVAGANNEQFF.

This sequence joins TRBV27 and TRBJ2-2; maybe TRBD2 (5 bases). From germline, CDR1 is MNHEY and CDR2 SMNVEV (reference sequence). The V end lost 5 bases, the J end lost 0 bases, and 7 bases lay between the germline ends. CDR3 size: 14 residues. In nucleotides, the CDR3 is TGTGCCAGCAGTGACTACGCGAACACCGGGGAGCTGTTTTTT. It encodes CASSDYANTGELFF.

The chain couples TRBV7-3 to TRBJ1-1; D perhaps matches TRBD1 (5 bases). The V end lost 2 bases, the J end lost 2 bases, and 9 bases lay between the germline ends. CDR3 size: 14 residues. Per the germline V gene, CDR1 is SGHTA and CDR2 is FQGTGA. DNA of the CDR3: TGTGCCAGCAGCTTAGGGGGGTTTAACACTGAAGCTTTCTTT. It encodes CASSLGGFNTEAFF.

The rearrangement uses TRBV5-1 and TRBJ2-5; 7 positions match TRBD2. The CDR3 contains 14 residues. V lost 6 bases and J lost 5; bases outside the gene matches: 10. CDR1 is SGHRS and CDR2 is YFSETQ in the germline V gene. The CDR3 loop reads CASTLGGVRETQYF. The CDR3 DNA follows: TGCGCCAGCACCCTGGGGGGGGTGCGGGAGACCCAGTACTTC.

This rearrangement joins TRBV20-1 to TRBJ2-7, with a possible D match to TRBD1 (5 bases). Trimming took off 3 bases at V and 0 bases at J, with 6 bases between the two ends. The CDR3 runs 12 residues. Germline V gene sequence: CDR1 DFQATT, CDR2 SNEGSKA (reference sequence). CDR3 in amino acids: CSASQGSYEQYF. CDR3 coding DNA: TGCAGTGCTAGTCAGGGCTCCTACGAGCAGTACTTC.

This chain links TRBV5-6 with TRBJ2-6; D is unclear. The CDR3 has 15 amino acids. V was shortened by 2 bases and J by 2 bases, with 8 bases between the two germline ends. Germline assignment: CDR1 SGHDT and CDR2 YYEEEE. CDR3 region: CASSFSTAGANVLTF. The CDR3 DNA follows: TGTGCCAGCAGCTTTAGCACGGCTGGGGCCAACGTCCTGACTTTC.

V usage is TRBV10-3 and J usage is TRBJ2-3, with 7 bases matching TRBD1. Losses at the gene ends were 6 bases for V and 2 bases for J; bases not matched to a gene: 2. This CDR3 region has 13 residues. Germline assignment: CDR1 ENHRY and CDR2 SYGVKD. For the CDR3, the DNA is TGTGCCATCAGAGGGGGCACCACAGATACGCAGTATTTT. Protein product: CAIRGGTTDTQYF.